The present TCR beta chain was sequenced within a study of T cell responses to AZD1222 COVID-19 vaccine. With respect to this clone: The target antigen is unknown.

Assay: immunoSEQ multiplex PCR; the TCRdb copy retains only in-frame clones and omits some. The sample yields approximately 150,000 clones, just over 90% seen once. Looked up from germline, CDR1 is MNHEY and CDR2 is SVGAGI. V lost 11 bases, J lost 4 bases, and 4 bases stayed unmatched. The CDR3 extends over 13 amino acids. Study-level findings and limits: Spike-specific TCR breadth and depth grew following two AZD1222 doses. Spike regions recognized by vaccine-associated CD4 TCRs spanned the protein, led by 160-218 and 743-854. The donor cohort was predominantly white British with a female majority, and clonal diversity may have been underestimated. Scientists sampled the repertoires only once the peak T cell response had passed.

The sequence derives from an adult who received the AZD1222 COVID-19 vaccine. V usage is TRBV6-5 and J usage is TRBJ2-2, with TRBD2 identical over 10 bases. Here the sequenced sample was peripheral blood, taken 28 days after the second AZD1222 dose. Written as DNA, the CDR3 is TGTGCCGCCCGGACTAGCGGCACCGGGGAGCTGTTTTTT. Translating gives CAARTSGTGELFF.